This TCR beta chain stems from a study of cytomegalovirus exposure and HLA in healthy donors. Study findings and constraints: As a later analysis showed, several of the most significant clusters appeared to be linked to common viral pathogens. Rare TCR sequences predominated, though certain public TCRs were found in many donors.

PCR used 60 Vbeta primers and 13 Jbeta primers. Profiling relied on immunoSEQ multiplex PCR, and the TCRdb table lists in-frame clones only, not all of them. The sample lists 150,000 to 200,000 clones; about four fifths were seen once. Germline CDR1 MGHDK, CDR2 SYGVNS. V lost 1 base and J lost 2, with 8 bases in between. The CDR3 has 14 amino acids. As to this clone: The antigen remains undetermined.

The chain is built from TRBV25-1 and TRBJ1-2; D is uncertain. The sequencing sample was made of PBMCs. The origin of this receptor is a middle-aged man in good health and CMV-seropositive. CDR3 coding DNA: TGTGCCAGCAGTGAATCTAGTATGAACTATGGCTACACCTTC. Protein product: CASSESSMNYGYTF.